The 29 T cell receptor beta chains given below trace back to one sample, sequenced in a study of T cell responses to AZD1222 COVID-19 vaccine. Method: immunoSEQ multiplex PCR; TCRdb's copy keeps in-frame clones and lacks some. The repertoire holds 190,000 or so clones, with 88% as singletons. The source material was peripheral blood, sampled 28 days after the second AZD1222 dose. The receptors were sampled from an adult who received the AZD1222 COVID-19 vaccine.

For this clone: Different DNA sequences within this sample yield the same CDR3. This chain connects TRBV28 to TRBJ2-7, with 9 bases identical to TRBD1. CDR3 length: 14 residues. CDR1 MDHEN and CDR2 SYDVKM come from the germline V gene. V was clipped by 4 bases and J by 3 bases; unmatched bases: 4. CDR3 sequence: CASSSGQGNYEQYF. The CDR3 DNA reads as TGTGCCAGCAGTTCGGGACAGGGAAACTACGAGCAGTACTTC.

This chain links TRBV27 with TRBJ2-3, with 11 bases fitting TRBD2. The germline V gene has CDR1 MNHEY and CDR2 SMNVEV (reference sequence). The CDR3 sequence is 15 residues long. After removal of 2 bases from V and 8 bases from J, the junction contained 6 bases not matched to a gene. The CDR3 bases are TGTGCCAGCAGTTTAAGGCTAGCGGGAGGAGGTACGCAGTATTTT. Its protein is CASSLRLAGGGTQYF.

The CDR3 DNA reads TGTGCCAGCAGCTCAAGAGGTGGTGGCACAGATACGCAGTATTTT. This translates into CASSSRGGGTDTQYF. The rearrangement uses TRBV7-9 and TRBJ2-3, with D unclear. The CDR3 has 15 amino acids. CDR1 and CDR2 from the germline V gene are SEHNR and FQNEAQ (reference sequence). V dropped 4 bases and J dropped 1 base, with 12 bases sitting between them.

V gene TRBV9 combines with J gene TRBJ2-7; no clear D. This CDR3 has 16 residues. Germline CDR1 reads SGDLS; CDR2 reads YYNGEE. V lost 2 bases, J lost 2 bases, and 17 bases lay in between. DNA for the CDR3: TGTGCCAGCAGCGTGTATGCCGAGGTGGGTCCCTACGAGCAGTACTTC. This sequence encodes CASSVYAEVGPYEQYF.

CDR3: CASSLGEVRQETQYF. The CDR3 DNA sequence: TGTGCCAGCAGCTTGGGGGAAGTTCGTCAAGAGACCCAGTACTTC. V is TRBV5-4 and J is TRBJ2-5; D not resolved. The CDR3 length is 15 residues. The V end lost 0 bases, the J end lost 2 bases, and 11 bases lay between the germline ends. The germline V gene encodes CDR1 SGHNT and CDR2 YYREEE (reference sequence).

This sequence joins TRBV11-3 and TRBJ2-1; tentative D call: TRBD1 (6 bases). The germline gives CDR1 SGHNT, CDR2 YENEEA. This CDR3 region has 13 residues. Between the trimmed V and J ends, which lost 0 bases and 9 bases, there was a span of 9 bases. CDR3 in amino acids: CASSLDQGGEQFF. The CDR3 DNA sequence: TGTGCCAGCAGCTTAGATCAAGGGGGTGAGCAGTTCTTC.

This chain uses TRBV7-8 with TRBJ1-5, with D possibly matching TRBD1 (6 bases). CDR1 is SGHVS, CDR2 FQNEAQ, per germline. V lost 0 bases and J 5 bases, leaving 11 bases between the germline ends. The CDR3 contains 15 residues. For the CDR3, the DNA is TGTGCCAGCAGCTTAGCTAGGACAGCCGATCAGCCCCAGCATTTT. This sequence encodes CASSLARTADQPQHF.

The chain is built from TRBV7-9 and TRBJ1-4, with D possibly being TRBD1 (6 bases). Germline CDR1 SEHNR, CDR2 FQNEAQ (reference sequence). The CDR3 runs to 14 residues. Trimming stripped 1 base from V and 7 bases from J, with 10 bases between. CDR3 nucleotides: TGTGCCAGCAGCTTAGTAGGGGGAGGTGAAAAACTGTTTTTT. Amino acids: CASSLVGGGEKLFF.

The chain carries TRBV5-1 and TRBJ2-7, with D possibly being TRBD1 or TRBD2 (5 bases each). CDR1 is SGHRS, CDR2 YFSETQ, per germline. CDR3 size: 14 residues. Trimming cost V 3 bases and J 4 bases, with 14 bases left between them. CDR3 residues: CASSWGPDNYEQYF. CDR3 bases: TGCGCCAGCAGCTGGGGACCGGACAATTACGAGCAGTACTTC.

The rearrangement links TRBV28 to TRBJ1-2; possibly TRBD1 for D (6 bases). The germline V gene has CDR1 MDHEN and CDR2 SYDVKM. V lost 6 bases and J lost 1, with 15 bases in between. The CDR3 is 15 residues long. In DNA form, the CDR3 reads TGTGCCAGCAGGGCCCCACAGGGCCTTAACTATGGCTACACCTTC. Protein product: CASRAPQGLNYGYTF.

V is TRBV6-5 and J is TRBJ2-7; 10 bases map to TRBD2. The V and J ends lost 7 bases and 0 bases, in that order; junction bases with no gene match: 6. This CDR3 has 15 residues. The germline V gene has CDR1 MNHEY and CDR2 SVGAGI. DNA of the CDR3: TGTGCCAGCACCCGAGGACTAGCGGTCTCCTACGAGCAGTACTTC. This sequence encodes CASTRGLAVSYEQYF.

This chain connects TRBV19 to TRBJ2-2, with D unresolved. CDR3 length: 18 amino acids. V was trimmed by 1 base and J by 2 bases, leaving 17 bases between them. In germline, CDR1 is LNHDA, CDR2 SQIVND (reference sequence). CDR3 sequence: CASSIGWGHTRNTGELFF. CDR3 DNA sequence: TGTGCCAGTAGTATAGGATGGGGTCATACTCGAAACACCGGGGAGCTGTTTTTT.

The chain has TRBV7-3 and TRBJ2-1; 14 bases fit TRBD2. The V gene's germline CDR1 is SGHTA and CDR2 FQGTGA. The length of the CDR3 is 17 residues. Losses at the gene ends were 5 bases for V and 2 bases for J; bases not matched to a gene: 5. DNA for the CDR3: TGTGCCAGCAGCCCCTCGGGACTAGCGGGAGCCTACAATGAGCAGTTCTTC. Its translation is CASSPSGLAGAYNEQFF.

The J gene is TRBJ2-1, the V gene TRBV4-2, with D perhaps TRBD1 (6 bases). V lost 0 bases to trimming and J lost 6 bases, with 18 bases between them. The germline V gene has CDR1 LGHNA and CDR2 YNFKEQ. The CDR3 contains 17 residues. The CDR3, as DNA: TGTGCCAGCAGCCAAGATGGGCAGGGGATTGTCTCCAATGAGCAGTTCTTC. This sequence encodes CASSQDGQGIVSNEQFF.

Here the CDR3 DNA reads TGTGCCAGCAGACTCGGGGAGGGGGAAGGCTACACCTTC. It specifies CASRLGEGEGYTF. J is TRBJ1-2 and V is TRBV6-6; possible D gene TRBD1, 6 bases. V shed 6 bases and J shed 8 bases, with 16 bases lying between them. Germline CDR1 and CDR2: MNHNY and SVGAGI (reference sequence). The CDR3 consists of 13 residues.

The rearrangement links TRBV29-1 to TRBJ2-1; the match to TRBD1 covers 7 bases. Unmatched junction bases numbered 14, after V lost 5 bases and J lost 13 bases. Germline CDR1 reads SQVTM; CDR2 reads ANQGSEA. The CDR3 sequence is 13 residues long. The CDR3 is CSVSYLDRERQFF. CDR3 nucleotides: TGCAGCGTTTCCTATCTCGACAGGGAAAGACAGTTCTTC.

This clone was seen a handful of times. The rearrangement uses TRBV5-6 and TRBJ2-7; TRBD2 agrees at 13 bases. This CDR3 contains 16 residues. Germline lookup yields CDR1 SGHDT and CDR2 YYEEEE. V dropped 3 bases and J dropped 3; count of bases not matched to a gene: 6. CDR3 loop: CASSSGLAGVLYEQYF. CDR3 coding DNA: TGTGCCAGCAGCTCAGGACTAGCGGGAGTACTCTACGAGCAGTACTTC.

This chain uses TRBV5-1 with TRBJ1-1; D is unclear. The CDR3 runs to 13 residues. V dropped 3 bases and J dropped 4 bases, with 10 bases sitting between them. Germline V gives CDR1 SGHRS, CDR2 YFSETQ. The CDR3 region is CASSSQEGTEAFF. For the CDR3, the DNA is TGCGCCAGCAGCTCCCAAGAGGGCACTGAAGCTTTCTTT.

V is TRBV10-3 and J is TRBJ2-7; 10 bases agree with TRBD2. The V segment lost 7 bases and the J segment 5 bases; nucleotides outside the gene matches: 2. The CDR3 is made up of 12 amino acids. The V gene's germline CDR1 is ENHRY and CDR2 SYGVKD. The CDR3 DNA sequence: TGTGCCATCACTAGCGGGAGCGACGAGCAGTACTTC. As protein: CAITSGSDEQYF.

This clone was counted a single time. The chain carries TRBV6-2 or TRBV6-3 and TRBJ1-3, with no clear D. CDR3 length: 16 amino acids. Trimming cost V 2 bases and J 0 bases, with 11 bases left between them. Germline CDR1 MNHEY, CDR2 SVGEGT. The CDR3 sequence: CASSYGRGSSGNTIYF. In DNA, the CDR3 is TGTGCCAGCAGTTACGGGCGCGGCAGCTCTGGAAACACCATATATTTT.

For the CDR3, the DNA is TGTGCCAGTAGTTTTACAGGCCGTGACTACGAGCAGTACTTC. The encoded protein is CASSFTGRDYEQYF. V is TRBV19 and J is TRBJ2-7, with D possibly being TRBD1 (5 bases). Germline V gene lookup returns CDR1 LNHDA and CDR2 SQIVND (reference sequence). The V end was cut by 5 bases, the J end by 3 bases, with 14 bases between. CDR3 size: 14 residues.

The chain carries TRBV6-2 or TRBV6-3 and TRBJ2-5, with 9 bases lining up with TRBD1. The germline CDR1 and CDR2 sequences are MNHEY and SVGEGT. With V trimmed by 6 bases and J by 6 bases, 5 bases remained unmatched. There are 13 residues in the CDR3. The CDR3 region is CASSTGGVKTQYF. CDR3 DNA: TGTGCCAGCAGCACAGGGGGCGTGAAGACCCAGTACTTC.

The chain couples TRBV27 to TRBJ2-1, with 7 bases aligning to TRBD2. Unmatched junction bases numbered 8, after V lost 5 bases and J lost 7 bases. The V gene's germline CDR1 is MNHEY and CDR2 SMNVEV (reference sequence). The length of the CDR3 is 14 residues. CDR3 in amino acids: CASSLSGPGNEQFF. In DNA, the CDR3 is TGTGCCAGCAGTCTTAGCGGGCCGGGGAATGAGCAGTTCTTC.

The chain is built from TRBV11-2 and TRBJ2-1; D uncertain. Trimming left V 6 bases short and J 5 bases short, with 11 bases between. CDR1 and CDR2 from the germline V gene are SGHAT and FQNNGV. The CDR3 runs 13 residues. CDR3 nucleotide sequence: TGTGCCAGCAGGTCGGGCCTGAACAATGAGCAGTTCTTC. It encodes CASRSGLNNEQFF.

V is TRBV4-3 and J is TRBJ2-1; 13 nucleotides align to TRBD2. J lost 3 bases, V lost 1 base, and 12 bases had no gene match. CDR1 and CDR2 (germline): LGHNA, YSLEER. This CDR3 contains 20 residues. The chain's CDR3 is CASSQVGLAGPRSHYNEQFF. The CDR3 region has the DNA TGCGCCAGCAGCCAAGTGGGACTAGCGGGACCCAGATCACACTACAATGAGCAGTTCTTC.

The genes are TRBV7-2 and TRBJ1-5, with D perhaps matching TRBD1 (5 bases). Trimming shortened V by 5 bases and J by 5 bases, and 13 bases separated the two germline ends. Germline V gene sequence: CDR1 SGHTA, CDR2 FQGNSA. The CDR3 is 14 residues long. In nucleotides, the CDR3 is TGTGCCAGCAGCCCCACGGGGCCGGATCAGCCCCAGCATTTT. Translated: CASSPTGPDQPQHF.

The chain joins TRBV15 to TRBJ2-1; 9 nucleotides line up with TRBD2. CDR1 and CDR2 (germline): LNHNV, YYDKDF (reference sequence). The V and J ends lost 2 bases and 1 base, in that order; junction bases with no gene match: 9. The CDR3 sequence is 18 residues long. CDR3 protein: CATSRPTSGGGSYNEQFF. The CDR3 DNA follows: TGTGCCACCAGCAGACCGACTAGCGGAGGGGGATCCTACAATGAGCAGTTCTTC.

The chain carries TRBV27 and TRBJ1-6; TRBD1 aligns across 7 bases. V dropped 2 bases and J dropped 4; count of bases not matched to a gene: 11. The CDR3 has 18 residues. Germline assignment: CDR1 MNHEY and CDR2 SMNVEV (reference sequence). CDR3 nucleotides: TGTGCCAGCAGTTTAAAAAATAGGGACAGCAGATATAATTCACCCCTCCACTTT. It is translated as CASSLKNRDSRYNSPLHF.

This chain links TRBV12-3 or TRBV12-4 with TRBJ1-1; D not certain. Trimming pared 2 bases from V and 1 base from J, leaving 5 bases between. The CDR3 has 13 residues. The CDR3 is CASSLKQNTEAFF. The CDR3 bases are TGTGCCAGCAGTTTAAAACAGAACACTGAAGCTTTCTTT.